This T cell receptor beta chain was recovered during a study of cytomegalovirus exposure and HLA in healthy donors (dated by TCRdb to about 2017). Some background on the complete study: According to an earlier analysis of a few hundred of the donors, some 170 million T cells yielded some 120 million unique TCR beta sequences and approximately 280 Gb of sequence data. Roughly 310 gigabases of sequencing data and 70 million to 100 million unique TCR sequences were included in an early release covering around 600 HLA-typed donors. Among around 400 genotyped donors of the cohort, an average of around 240,000 unique TCR beta nucleotide sequences were sequenced per donor, approximately 20% of them non-productive. Donor age, sex, ethnicity and CMV serostatus were compiled together with the repertoire data. To predict cytomegalovirus infection status, the study brought together high-throughput TCR immunosequencing, statistical association of individual TCRs with disease status, and machine learning. HLA typing included class I and class II loci at four-digit resolution. In a later analysis, previously published TCR beta repertoires from several hundred donors were re-analyzed and high-resolution HLA genotyping was added so that TCR occurrence patterns could be studied. An earlier analysis of 500 to 750 of the donors applied high-throughput TCR beta sequencing to assess whether each TCR beta V gene segment acted as functional or pseudogenic. A later genetic analysis used genome-wide SNP genotypes for 398 of the 666 donors, treating that subset as a discovery cohort. Among the roughly 400 genotyped donors, approximately 81% belonged to the genetic ancestry cluster associated with self-reported Caucasian donors. About five DR-DQ haplotypes were treated as single units for association and clustering because of strong linkage in the cohort. Typing coverage differed by locus: A, B, C, DRB1 and DQB1 were typed in about 629-630 donors, DQA1 in 522, DPA1 in roughly 590, and DPB1 in 400 to 490. The T cell repertoires of under 750 subjects were profiled by immunosequencing and related to cytomegalovirus serostatus. The study aimed to test whether cataloging public T cell receptors could reveal signatures of past pathogen exposure. Rather than drawing on any new phenotypic data, the later analysis identified candidate immune exposures from TCR beta sequences and the way those sequences occurred across donors. Besides the first cohort of roughly 660 subjects, a separate validation cohort made up of roughly 120 different subjects was used. Every repertoire in the discovery cohort had been generated on one and the same sequencing platform. The investigation overall reported the following: Three of the identified cytomegalovirus-associated TCR beta chains were confirmed in vitro to be specific for cytomegalovirus antigens. Because HLA typing was unavailable for some donors at each locus, only the typed subset was used in association tests. Most TCR sequences were observed very rarely across donors, whereas some public TCRs were present in many individuals. A further reported finding was that TCR beta sequences accurately predicted the HLA-A and HLA-B alleles for most subjects in the first cohort. The presence/absence analyses assumed that sequencing depth was roughly uniform across donors, and that assumption may not be true. When HLA alleles, especially DR and DQ, strongly co-occurred, TCR associations were difficult to assign to individual alleles. In a later analysis, most CMV-associated TCR beta chains were found to appear HLA-restricted, with HLA associations seemingly driven largely by CMV exposure. Some 15 rarely observed V segments, including chromosome 9 orphons, were excluded from the earlier analysis of a few hundred of the donors because counts were too low. According to a later genetic analysis, donors in an Asian-associated ancestry cluster had fewer N-insertions in productive TCRs than the approximately 700-donor mean. A total of 150 or so TCR beta chains were listed by the study as associated with cytomegalovirus. Compared with equally common non-associated chains, HLA-associated TCR beta chains in a later analysis were more clonally expanded and had lower generation probabilities. Cytomegalovirus status was reported to be diagnosed by the classifier with high specificity and sensitivity in both the original and validation cohorts. The authors suggested that the approach could potentially be extended to other disease states and immunological phenotypes. At a false discovery rate of 0.05, a later analysis linked around 15,000 TCR beta sequences to specific HLA alleles. V-gene and J-gene trimming of TCR beta chains was associated with a missense DCLRE1C variant in a later genetic analysis, and the association was replicated in an independent cohort. In a later analysis, the rate of TCR association differed among HLA loci, with DRB1 alleles having the most associated TCRs and HLA-C alleles having the fewest. An earlier analysis of 587 of the donors showed that most TCR beta V segments appeared in productive rearrangements either about 87% or about 30% of the time, which broadly matched IMGT annotations. The sequencing pipeline was judged likely to have produced a cluster of highly shared sequence variants as a technical artifact. Several of the top co-occurrence clusters appeared to be linked to parvovirus B19, influenza, CMV and Epstein-Barr virus, according to a later analysis. Only TCR beta chains were sequenced in this cohort, and the absence of alpha or paired-chain data limited detectable features. CMV serostatus was the only immune exposure information available for the cohort. Correlated functional status among segregating V segments might reflect linkage disequilibrium, but an unknown experimental factor could not be ruled out.

In total, approximately 690 healthy bone marrow donors made up the cohort. All cohort members were sampled while nominally healthy, although unrecorded immune exposures were likely present. The donor was CMV seropositive and belonged to the group of 250 to 300 seropositive cohort members. Each donor provided a peripheral blood sample, and peripheral blood mononuclear cells were used for TCR beta sequencing. The Qiagen DNeasy Blood Extraction Kit was used to extract genomic DNA from the blood cell samples. As for this clone: Its antigen remains undetermined. Per-nucleotide qualities are absent, and no much larger clonotype sits a single base away. At the DNA level, this CDR3 is encoded by other sequences in the same sample as well.

Preparation of the library involved the immunoSEQ multiplex PCR assay. For the multiplex PCR, a mixture combining 60 forward primers for TCR Vbeta segments and 13 reverse primers for TCR Jbeta segments was used. The CDR3 region of rearranged TCR beta genes was amplified from genomic DNA by a multiplex PCR assay. On the Illumina HiSeq System, the amplified TCR beta libraries were sequenced as 87-base-pair reads. The paper's processing steps were these. In a later analysis, some 80 million unique TCR beta chains were counted across the roughly 670 repertoires, and about 9.9 million of these chains were shared by at least two donors. A nearest-neighbor algorithm error-corrected the raw reads and collapsed the reads into unique sequences, merging closely related sequences to remove PCR and sequencing errors. To assign V, D and J gene segments, CDR3 sequences were aligned to IMGT reference sequences. For a sequence to be retained, a match of at least six nucleotides to both a V gene segment and a J gene segment was required. A rearrangement was called productive if the CDR3 had no stop codons and remained in frame with V and J, and every other rearrangement was called non-productive. Following IMGT convention, CDR3 was defined as the stretch from the second conserved V-encoded cysteine up to the conserved J-encoded phenylalanine. In an earlier analysis of around 600 of the donors, sequences lacking an unambiguous match to a single V gene segment were excluded. An earlier analysis of fewer than 750 of the donors classified V segments as functional when productive rearrangements were above 56.7% and as segregating when the standard deviation between donors was above 5%. A statistical classification framework was built for diagnosing cytomegalovirus status from the catalog of TCR beta chain sequences. V and J gene assignment, in a later analysis, came from comparing TCR nucleotide sequences with IMGT/GENE-DB human TR gene sequences. A later analysis assigned CDR3 sequences and most-parsimonious VDJ recombination scenarios with the TCRdist pipeline. In a later analysis, each TCR beta chain was defined by its CDR3 amino acid sequence together with its V-gene family, and reads without a unique V-gene family were excluded. A later analysis removed roughly 590 highly shared, low-generation-probability nucleotide sequences to deal with suspected cross-contamination and a sequencing artifact. In a later analysis, a clonal expansion index for each public chain was calculated from normalized within-repertoire ranks of inferred template counts. In a later analysis, generation probabilities were computed with a VDJ recombination model fitted to out-of-frame rearrangements, and the resulting probabilities were checked against IGoR. Hypergeometric tests were used in a later analysis to score TCR-TCR, TCR-HLA and TCR-CMV co-occurrence, with a repertoire-size bias correction applied to the TCR pairs. In a later analysis, false discovery rates were estimated by permuting HLA or CMV assignments 20 times. A later analysis grouped co-occurring TCRs with DBSCAN, adding TCRdist sequence similarity when clustering within HLA-allele-positive subsets. For co-occurrence clustering, repertoires with fewer than 30,000 or more than 120,000 public chains were excluded, along with roughly 5 repertoires with anomalous nucleotide sharing. This is the immuneACCESS table as TCRdb keeps it, with only in-frame sequences that have V and J called. A part of the clones is gone; compared with another copy, unresolved V genes explain less than half, and the rest is unexplained. That table gives V, J and clone size, and the DNA gave D and trimming. Within this sample are 95,000 to 150,000 clones, with over 65% of them counted one time only. Of the sample, roughly 20% is held by the ten largest clones.

This sequence was found in a man younger than 35 in good health and CMV-seropositive. The sample taken for sequencing was PBMCs.

The CDR3 reads as follows: CASSETGAQETQYF. The nucleotides are TGTGCCAGCAGTGAAACGGGAGCACAAGAGACCCAGTACTTC. The rearranged chain carries TRBV6-1 and TRBJ2-5; TRBD2 is possibly the D segment (6 matching bases). Sequences MNHNS (CDR1) and SASEGT (CDR2) are obtained from the germline V gene. The CDR3 runs 14 amino acids, cysteine and phenylalanine included. Left in the record is the CDR3 DNA by itself, 42 bases read in frame from the first base. V and J are truncated by 2 bases and 2 bases respectively, leaving an intervening sequence of 9 bases.